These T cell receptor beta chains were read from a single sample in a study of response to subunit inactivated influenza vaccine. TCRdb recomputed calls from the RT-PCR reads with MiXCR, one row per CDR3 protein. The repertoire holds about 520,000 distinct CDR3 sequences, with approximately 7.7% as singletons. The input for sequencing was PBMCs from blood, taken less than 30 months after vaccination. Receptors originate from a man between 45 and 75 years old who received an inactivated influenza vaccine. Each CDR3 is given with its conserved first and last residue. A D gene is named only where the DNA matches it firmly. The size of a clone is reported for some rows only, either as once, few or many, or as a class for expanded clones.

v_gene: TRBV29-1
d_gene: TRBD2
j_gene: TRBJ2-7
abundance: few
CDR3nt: TGCAGCGTGCCGGGACTAGCGGGAGATGGGGACTACGAGCAGTACTTC
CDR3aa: CSVPGLAGDGDYEQYF

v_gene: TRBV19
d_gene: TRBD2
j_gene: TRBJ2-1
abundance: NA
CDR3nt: TGTGCCAGTAGCACCCCGGGACTAGCTTTCAATGAGCAGTTCTTC
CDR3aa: CASSTPGLAFNEQFF

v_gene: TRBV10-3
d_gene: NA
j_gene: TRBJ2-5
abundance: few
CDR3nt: TGTGCCATCAGTGAGTCCGGAGGGGGAGATGTCCAAGAGACCCAGTACTTC
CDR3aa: CAISESGGGDVQETQYF

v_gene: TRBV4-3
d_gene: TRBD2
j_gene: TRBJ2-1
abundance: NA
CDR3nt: TGCGCCAGCAGCCAAGCTAGCGGGAGGCCGGGGGAGCAGTTCTTC
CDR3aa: CASSQASGRPGEQFF

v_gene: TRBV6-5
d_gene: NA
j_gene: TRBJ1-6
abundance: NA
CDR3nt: TGTGCCAGCAGTTACAGCCAGCTCTATAATTCACCCCTCCACTTT
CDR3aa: CASSYSQLYNSPLHF

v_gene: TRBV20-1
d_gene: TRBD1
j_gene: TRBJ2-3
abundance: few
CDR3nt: TGCAGTGCCCCCTCCGGGACAGGGATCACAGATACGCAGTATTTT
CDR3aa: CSAPSGTGITDTQYF

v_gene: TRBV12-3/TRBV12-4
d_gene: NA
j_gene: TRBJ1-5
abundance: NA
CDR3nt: TGTGCCAGCAGTCGTCAGGGTGAGCAGCCCCAGCATTTT
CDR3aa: CASSRQGEQPQHF

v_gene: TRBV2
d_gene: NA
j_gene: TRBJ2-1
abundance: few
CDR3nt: TGTGCCAGCAAGTTGGAGCGGGGACACTACAATGAGCAGTTCTTC
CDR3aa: CASKLERGHYNEQFF

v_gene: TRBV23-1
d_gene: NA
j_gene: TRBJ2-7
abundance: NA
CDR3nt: TGCGCCAGCAGTCGGCAGGGAGCTTCCGACGAGCAGTACTTC
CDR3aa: CASSRQGASDEQYF

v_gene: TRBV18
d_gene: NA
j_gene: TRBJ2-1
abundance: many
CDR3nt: TGTGCCAGCTCACCCGGGACCAACTACAATGAGCAGTTCTTC
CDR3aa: CASSPGTNYNEQFF

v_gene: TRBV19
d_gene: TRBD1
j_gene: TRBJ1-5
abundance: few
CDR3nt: TGTGCCAGTAGTATGGCTGACAGGGTTAATCAGCCCCAGCATTTT
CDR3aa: CASSMADRVNQPQHF

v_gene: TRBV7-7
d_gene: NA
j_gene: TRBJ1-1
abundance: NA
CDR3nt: TGTGCTAGCAGCTTAGAGGGGTTGGGAGGGAACACTGAAGCTTTCTTT
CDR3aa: CASSLEGLGGNTEAFF

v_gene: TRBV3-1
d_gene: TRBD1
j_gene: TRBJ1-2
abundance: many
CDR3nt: TGTGCCAGCAGCCAGAACCTACAGGGGGCATTCGGTGGCTACACCTTC
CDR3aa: CASSQNLQGAFGGYTF

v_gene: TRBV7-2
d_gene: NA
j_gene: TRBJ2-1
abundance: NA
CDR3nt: TGTGCCAGCAGCTACTCCCGGAACAATGAGCAGTTCTTC
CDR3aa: CASSYSRNNEQFF

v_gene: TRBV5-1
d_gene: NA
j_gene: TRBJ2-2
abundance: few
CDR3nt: TGCGCCAGCAGCTTGGGAGGGTACAACACCGGGGAGCTGTTTTTT
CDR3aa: CASSLGGYNTGELFF

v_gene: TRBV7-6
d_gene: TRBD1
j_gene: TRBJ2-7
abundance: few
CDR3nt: TGTGCCAGCAGCTTAGCGACAGGGGGCGACTACGAGCAGTACTTC
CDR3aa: CASSLATGGDYEQYF

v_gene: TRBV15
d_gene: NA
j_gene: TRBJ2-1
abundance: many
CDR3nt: TGTGCCACCAGCAGAGATCCCACAGCGATCGATGAGCAGTTCTTC
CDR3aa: CATSRDPTAIDEQFF

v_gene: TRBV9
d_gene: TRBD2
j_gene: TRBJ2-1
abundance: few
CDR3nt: TGTGCCAGCAGCCCGCGGACTAGCGGGAAAAGCATTGAGCAGTTCTTC
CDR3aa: CASSPRTSGKSIEQFF

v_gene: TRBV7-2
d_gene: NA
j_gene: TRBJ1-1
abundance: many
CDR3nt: TGTGCCAGCAACCTGGCGGCGAACACTGAAGCTTTCTTT
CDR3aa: CASNLAANTEAFF

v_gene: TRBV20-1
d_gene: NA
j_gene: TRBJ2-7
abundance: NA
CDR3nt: TGCAGTGCTAGGCACACCTCCTACGAGCAGTACTTC
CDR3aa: CSARHTSYEQYF

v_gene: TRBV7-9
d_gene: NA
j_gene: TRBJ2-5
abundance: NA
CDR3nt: TGTGCCAGCAGCCCCACGGACAGCCTCCAAGAGACCCAGTACTTC
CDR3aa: CASSPTDSLQETQYF

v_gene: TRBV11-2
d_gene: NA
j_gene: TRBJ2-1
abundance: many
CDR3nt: TGTGCCAGCAGCTTAGGGGCGGGACAGTACAATGAGCAGTTCTTC
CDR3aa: CASSLGAGQYNEQFF

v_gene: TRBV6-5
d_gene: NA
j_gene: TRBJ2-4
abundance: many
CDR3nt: TGTGCCAGCAGTTACTCTACAGGGACTTTAGCCAAAAACATTCAGTACTTC
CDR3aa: CASSYSTGTLAKNIQYF

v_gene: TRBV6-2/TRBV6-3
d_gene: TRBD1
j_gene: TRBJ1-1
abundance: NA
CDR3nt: TGTGCCAGCAGTGTTACAGGGGGGGACACTGAAGCTTTCTTT
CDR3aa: CASSVTGGDTEAFF

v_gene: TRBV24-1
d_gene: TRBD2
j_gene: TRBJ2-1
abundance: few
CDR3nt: TGTGCCACCAGTAAGACTAGCGGGAGAGTCAACAATGAGCAGTTCTTC
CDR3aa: CATSKTSGRVNNEQFF

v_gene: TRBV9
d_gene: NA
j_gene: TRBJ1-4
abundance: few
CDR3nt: TGTGCCAGCAGCTCCAAAGCCGGGACGAGACTGTTTTTT
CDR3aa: CASSSKAGTRLFF

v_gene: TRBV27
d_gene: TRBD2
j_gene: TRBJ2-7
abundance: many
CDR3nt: TGTGCCAGCAGGGGACTAGCGGGGGACTACGAGCAGTACTTC
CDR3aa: CASRGLAGDYEQYF

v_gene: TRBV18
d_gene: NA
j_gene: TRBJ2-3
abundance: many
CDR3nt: TGTGCCAGCTCCTTAGTAGGACTAAGCACAGATACGCAGTATTTT
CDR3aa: CASSLVGLSTDTQYF

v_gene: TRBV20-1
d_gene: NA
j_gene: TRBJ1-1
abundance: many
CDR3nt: TGCAGTGCTAGAGAGATCACTCTTAACACTGAAGCTTTCTTT
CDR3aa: CSAREITLNTEAFF

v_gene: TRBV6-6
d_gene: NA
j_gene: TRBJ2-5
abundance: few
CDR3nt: TGTGCCAGCAGTTCACTGGCGGAGACCCAGTACTTC
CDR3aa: CASSSLAETQYF

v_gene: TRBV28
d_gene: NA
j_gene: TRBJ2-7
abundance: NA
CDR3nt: TGTGCCAGCCGCCGGGAATGGGGGCTGGGCCCCTACGAGCAGTACTTC
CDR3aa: CASRREWGLGPYEQYF

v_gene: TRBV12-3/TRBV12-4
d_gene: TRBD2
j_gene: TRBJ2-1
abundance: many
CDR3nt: TGTGCCAGCAGTTTAGCTGGCGGGGGTCAGAGGGAGCAGTTCTTC
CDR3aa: CASSLAGGGQREQFF

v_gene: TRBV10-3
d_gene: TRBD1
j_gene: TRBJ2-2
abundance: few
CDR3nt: TGTGCCATCAGTGACGGACAGGGGGCAATTACCGGGGAGCTGTTTTTT
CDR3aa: CAISDGQGAITGELFF

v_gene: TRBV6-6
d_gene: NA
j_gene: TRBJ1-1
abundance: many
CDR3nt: TGTGCCAGCAGTTACCCAATGAACACTGAAGCTTTCTTT
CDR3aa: CASSYPMNTEAFF

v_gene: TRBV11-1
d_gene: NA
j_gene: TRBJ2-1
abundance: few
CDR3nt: TGTGCCAGCAGCTCGAGTCCCCAGGGTGGAGCGCGGCTCGGGTACAATGAGCAGTTCTTC
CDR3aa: CASSSSPQGGARLGYNEQFF

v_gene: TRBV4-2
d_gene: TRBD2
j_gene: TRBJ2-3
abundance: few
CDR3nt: TGTGCCAGCAGCAGGAGCGGGATTTACACAGATACGCAGTATTTT
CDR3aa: CASSRSGIYTDTQYF

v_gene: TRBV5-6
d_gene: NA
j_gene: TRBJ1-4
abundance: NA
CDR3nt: TGTGCCAGCAGCATCCAAGGGGGGTTGCGGACTAATGAAAAACTGTTTTTT
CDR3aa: CASSIQGGLRTNEKLFF

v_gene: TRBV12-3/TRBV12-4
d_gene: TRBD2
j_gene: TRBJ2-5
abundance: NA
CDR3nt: TGTGCCAGTCAGATGGGGGGGTTGGAGACCCAGTACTTC
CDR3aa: CASQMGGLETQYF

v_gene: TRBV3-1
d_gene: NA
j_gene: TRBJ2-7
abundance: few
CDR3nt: TGTGCCAGCAGCCACACGGCAGGCGGGGACTACGAGCAGTACTTC
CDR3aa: CASSHTAGGDYEQYF

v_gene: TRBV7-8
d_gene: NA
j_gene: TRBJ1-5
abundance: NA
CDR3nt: TGTGCCAGCAGCGAAAACCAAGGCCCCACCCAGCCCCAGCATTTT
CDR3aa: CASSENQGPTQPQHF

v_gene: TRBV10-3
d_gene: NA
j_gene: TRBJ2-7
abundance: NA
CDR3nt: TGTGCCATCAAAAGACAGATTGATACCTACGAGCAGTACTTC
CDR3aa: CAIKRQIDTYEQYF

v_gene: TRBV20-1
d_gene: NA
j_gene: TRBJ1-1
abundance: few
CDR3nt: TGCAGTGCCTACGGCGCAAGAGGCACTGAAGCTTTCTTT
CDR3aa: CSAYGARGTEAFF

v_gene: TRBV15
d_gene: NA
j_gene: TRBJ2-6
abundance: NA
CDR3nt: TGTGCCACCAGCAGAGATTATGTCAGGGGACATGGGGCCAACGTCCTGACTTTC
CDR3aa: CATSRDYVRGHGANVLTF

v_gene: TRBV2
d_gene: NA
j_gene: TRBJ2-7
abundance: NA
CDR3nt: TGTGCCAGCAGTGTTTTCAGTAACGAGCAGTACTTC
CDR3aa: CASSVFSNEQYF

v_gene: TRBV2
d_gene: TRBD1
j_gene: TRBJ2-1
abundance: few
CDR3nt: TGTGCCAGCAGTGAAGAGGGGACAGGACGATACAATGAGCAGTTCTTC
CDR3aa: CASSEEGTGRYNEQFF

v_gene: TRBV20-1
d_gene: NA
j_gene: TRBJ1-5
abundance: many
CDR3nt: TGCAGTGCTAGAGAGCGGCCCGGCGAGGGGATGGACTTTTATAGCAATCAGCCCCAGCATTTT
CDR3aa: CSARERPGEGMDFYSNQPQHF

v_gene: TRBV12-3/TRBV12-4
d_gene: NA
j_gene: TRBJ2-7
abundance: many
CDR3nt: TGTGCCAGCAAAACAGGGTCTTACGAGCAGTACTTC
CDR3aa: CASKTGSYEQYF

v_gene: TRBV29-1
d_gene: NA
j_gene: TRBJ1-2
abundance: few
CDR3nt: TGCAGCGTTGAAGAGCAGACAGCCGTAAAGTATGGCTACACCTTC
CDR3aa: CSVEEQTAVKYGYTF

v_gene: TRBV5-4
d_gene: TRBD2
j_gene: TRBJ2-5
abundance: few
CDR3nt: TGTGCCAGCAGTACTACGAGGCTAGCGGGTGAAGAGACCCAGTACTTC
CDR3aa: CASSTTRLAGEETQYF

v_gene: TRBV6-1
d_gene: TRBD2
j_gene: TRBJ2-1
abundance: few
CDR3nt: TGTGCCAGCAGCCCTCTAGCGGGGTTTAACAATGAGCAGTTCTTC
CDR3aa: CASSPLAGFNNEQFF

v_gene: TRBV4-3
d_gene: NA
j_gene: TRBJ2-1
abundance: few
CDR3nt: TGCGCCAGCAGCCCCGGGGCGCAGGGCCACAATGAGCAGTTCTTC
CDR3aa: CASSPGAQGHNEQFF

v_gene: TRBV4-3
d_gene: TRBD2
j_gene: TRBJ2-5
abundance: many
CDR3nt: TGCGCCAGCAGCCAAGATTCTACTAGCGGGAGATTTGAAGAGACCCAGTACTTC
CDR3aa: CASSQDSTSGRFEETQYF

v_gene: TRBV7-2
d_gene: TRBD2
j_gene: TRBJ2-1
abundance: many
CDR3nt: TGTGCCAGCAGCCCCAGGACTAGCGAGTACAATGAGCAGTTCTTC
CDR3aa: CASSPRTSEYNEQFF

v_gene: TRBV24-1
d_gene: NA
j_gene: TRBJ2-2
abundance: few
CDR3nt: TGTGCCCCGTCGTCCTCCGGGGAGCTGTTTTTT
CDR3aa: CAPSSSGELFF

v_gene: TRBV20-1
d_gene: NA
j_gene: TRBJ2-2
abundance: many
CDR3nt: TGCAGTGCTATTCGGGGTGCCGGGGAGCTGTTTTTT
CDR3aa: CSAIRGAGELFF

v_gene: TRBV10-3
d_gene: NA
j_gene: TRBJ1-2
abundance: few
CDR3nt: TGTGCCATCAGTGCAGGGTTTGGGAACTATGGCTACACCTTC
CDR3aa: CAISAGFGNYGYTF

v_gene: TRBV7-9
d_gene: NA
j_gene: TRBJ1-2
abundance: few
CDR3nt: TGTGCCAGCAGCTTAGGGACAAGGGTGACCTATGGCTACACCTTC
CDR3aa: CASSLGTRVTYGYTF